The clone carrying this T cell receptor (beta chain) was counted a few times. Its antigen is still unknown. Researchers report isolating at least 6 million PBMCs per sample. Extraction yielded at least 6 micrograms of total RNA per sample. The use of a sample-barcoded 5' primer and a J-beta primer mix characterized a second PCR of roughly 6 to 11 cycles. Researchers report that a template-switch adaptor with 12 random nucleotides tagged each cDNA molecule. MiXCR was run by TCRdb on the 5' RACE reads, yielding one entry per CDR3 protein. The data contain some 1 million distinct CDR3 sequences, 40% to 45% of them singletons. The sample originates from a study of blood T cells in healthy people across ages. Study results and limitations: Not knowing donor CMV status may have confounded expanded clonotype changes.

This CDR3 region has 14 residues. J was trimmed by 0 bases and V by 5 bases; bases with no gene match: 2. From germline, CDR1 is ENHRY and CDR2 SYGVKD. The V gene is TRBV10-3, the J gene TRBJ2-7, with TRBD2 identical over 9 bases. This TCR derives from a woman aged 55-69 years in good health. Sequenced sample: blood. The chain's CDR3 is CAISSSGNSYEQYF. CDR3 nucleotide sequence: TGTGCCATCAGTTCTAGCGGGAACTCCTACGAGCAGTACTTC.